Listed below are T cell receptor beta chains from one sample, sequenced in a study of T-cell memory formation after mild COVID-19. TCRdb reanalysed the 5' RACE reads using MiXCR and keeps one entry per CDR3 protein. The data contain some 68,000 distinct CDR3 sequences, over 15% of them seen just once; the ten biggest clones take up about a third. Sequenced input: PBMCs or a T cell subset sorted from them (not recorded which). The source is an adult woman who had mild COVID-19 (a few samples of this study predate the infection). Cell type and time point are not known. Each CDR3 is given with its conserved first and last residue. The order of the fields is J gene, V gene, CDR3 protein.

>TRBJ2-1|TRBV12-3/TRBV12-4
CASSFWADEQFF
>TRBJ2-5|TRBV20-1
CSARDPGTRSWETQYF
>TRBJ2-3|TRBV4-1
CASSQVVTSTDTQYF
>TRBJ2-4|TRBV4-3
CASSQEGQGVDIQYF
>TRBJ2-7|TRBV2
CAVSYEQYF
>TRBJ2-3|TRBV11-3
CASSLMQPSPMGTDTQYF
>TRBJ2-7|TRBV12-3/TRBV12-4
CASSTAWHYPSEQYF
>TRBJ2-7|TRBV5-4
CASSQDREVGYEQYF
>TRBJ2-5|TRBV9
CASSGLAGRETQYF
>TRBJ2-5|TRBV6-5
CASSVASGRETQYF
>TRBJ2-1|TRBV7-9
CASRDHQGAYNEQFF